This TCR beta chain came from a study of blood T cells in healthy people across ages. Overall study results and limits: Greater diversity and more naive CD4+ cells were seen in long-lived donors than in aged donors.

V gave up 4 bases and J gave up 4 bases, with 19 bases separating them. Germline V gene data show CDR1 as MGHRA and CDR2 as YSYEKL. CDR3 length equals 17 residues. Together with a sample-barcoded 5' primer, a J-beta primer mix was included in a second PCR lasting about 7 to 12 cycles. Each cDNA molecule carried a tag from a template-switch adaptor that contained 12 random nucleotides. CDR3-containing paired-end reads numbering at least 3 million came from each sample. In TCRdb, the 5' RACE reads were re-called with MiXCR into one record per CDR3 protein. This sample has approximately 900,000 distinct CDR3 sequences, with roughly 52% found just once. About this clonotype itself: The antigen is not known.

The extraction recovered at least 6 micrograms of total RNA per sample. This clonotype originated in a young man in good health. V is TRBV4-1 and J is TRBJ1-4; possibly TRBD1 for D (5 bases). The sequenced sample consisted of blood. This chain's CDR3 is CASSPLGTPGGNEKLFF. As DNA, the CDR3 is TGCGCCAGCAGCCCCCTAGGGACGCCCGGGGGTAATGAAAAACTGTTTTTT.